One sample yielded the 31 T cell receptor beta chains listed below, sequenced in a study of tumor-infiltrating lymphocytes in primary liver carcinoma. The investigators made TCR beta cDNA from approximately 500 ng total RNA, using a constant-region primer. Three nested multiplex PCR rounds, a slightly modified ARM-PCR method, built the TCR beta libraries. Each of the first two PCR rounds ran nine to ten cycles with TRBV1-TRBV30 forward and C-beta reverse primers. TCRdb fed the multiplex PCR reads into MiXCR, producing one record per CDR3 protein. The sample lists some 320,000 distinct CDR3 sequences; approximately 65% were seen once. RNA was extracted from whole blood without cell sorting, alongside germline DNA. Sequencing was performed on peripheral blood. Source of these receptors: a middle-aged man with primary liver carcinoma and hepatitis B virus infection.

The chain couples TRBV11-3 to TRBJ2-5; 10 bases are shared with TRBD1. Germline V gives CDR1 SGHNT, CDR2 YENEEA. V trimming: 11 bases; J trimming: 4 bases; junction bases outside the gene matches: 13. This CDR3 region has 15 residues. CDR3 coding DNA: TGTGCCGGTAGCCTCGGGACAGGGGAAAGAGAGACCCAGTACTTC. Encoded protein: CAGSLGTGERETQYF.

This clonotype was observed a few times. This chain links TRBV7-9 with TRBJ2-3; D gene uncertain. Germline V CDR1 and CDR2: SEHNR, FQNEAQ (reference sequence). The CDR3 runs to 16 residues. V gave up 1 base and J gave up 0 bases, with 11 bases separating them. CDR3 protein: CASSLGSALSTDTQYF. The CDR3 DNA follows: TGTGCCAGCAGCTTAGGCTCGGCACTTAGCACAGATACGCAGTATTTT.

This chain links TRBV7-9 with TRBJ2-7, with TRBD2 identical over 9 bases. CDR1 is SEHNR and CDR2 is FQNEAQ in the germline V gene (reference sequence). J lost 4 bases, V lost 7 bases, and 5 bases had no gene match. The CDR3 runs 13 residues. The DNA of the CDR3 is TGTGCCAGCAACTTGACTAGCGGATACGAGCAGTACTTC. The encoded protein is CASNLTSGYEQYF.

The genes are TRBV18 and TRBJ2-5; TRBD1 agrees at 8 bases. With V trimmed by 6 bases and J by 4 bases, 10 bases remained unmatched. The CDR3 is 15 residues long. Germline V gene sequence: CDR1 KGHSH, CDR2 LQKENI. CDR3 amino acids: CASSLRQGTGETQYF. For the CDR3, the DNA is TGTGCCAGCTCCCTGCGACAGGGGACGGGAGAGACCCAGTACTTC. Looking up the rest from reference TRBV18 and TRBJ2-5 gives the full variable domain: NAGVMQNPRHLVRRRGQEARLRCSPMKGHSHVYWYRQLPEEGLKFMVYLQKENIIDESGMPKERFSAEFPKEGPSILRIQQVVRGDSAAYFCASSLRQGTGETQYFGPGTRLLVL.

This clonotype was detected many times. The CDR3 loop is CSVSGQGVYEQYF. The DNA for the CDR3 is TGCAGCGTTTCGGGACAGGGAGTCTACGAGCAGTACTTC. This chain connects TRBV29-1 to TRBJ2-7, with TRBD1 matching 9 bases. Germline CDR1 SQVTM, CDR2 ANQGSEA. With 5 bases clipped from V and 3 bases from J, the junction kept 5 bases outside the gene matches. This CDR3 has 13 amino acids.

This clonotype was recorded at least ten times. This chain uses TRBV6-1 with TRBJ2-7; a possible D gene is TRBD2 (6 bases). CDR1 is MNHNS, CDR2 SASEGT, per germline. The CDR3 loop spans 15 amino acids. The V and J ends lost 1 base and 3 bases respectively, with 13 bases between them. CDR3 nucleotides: TGTGCCAGCAGTGAAGTTCAGCGGGTTAACTACGAGCAGTACTTC. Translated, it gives CASSEVQRVNYEQYF.

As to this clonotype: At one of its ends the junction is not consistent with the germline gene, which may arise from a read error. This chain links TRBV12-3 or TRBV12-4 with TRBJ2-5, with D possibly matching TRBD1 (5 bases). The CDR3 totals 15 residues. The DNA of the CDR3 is TGTACCAGCAGTTTGGGGCAGCTCCCCGATATGACCCAGTACTTC. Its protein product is CTSSLGQLPDMTQYF.

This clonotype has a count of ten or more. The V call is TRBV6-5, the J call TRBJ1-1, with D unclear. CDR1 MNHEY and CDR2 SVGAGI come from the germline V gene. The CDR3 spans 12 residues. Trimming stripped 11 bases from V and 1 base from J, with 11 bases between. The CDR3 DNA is TGTGCCCGGAAGCGACAGAACACTGAAGCTTTCTTT. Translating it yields CARKRQNTEAFF.

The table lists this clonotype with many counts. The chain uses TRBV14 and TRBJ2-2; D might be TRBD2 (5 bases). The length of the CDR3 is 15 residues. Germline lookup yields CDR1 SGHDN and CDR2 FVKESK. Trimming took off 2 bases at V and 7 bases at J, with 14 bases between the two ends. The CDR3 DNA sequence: TGTGCCAGCAGCCAATATTTGTCCGGGATCGGGGAGCTGTTTTTT. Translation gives CASSQYLSGIGELFF.

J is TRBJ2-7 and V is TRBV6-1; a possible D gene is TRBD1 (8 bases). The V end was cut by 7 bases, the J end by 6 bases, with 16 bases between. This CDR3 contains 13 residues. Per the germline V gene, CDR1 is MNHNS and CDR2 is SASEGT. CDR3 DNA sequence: TGTGCCAGCAACCGACAGGGGAGGGCCGAGCAGTACTTC. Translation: CASNRQGRAEQYF.

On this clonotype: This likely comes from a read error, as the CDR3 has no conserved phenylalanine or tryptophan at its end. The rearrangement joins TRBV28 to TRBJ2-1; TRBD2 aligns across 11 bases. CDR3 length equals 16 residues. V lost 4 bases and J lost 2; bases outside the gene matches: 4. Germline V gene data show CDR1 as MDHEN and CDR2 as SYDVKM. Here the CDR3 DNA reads TGTGCCAGCAGTTCGGGACTAGCGGAAACCTACAATGAGCAGTTCTAC. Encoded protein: CASSSGLAETYNEQFY.

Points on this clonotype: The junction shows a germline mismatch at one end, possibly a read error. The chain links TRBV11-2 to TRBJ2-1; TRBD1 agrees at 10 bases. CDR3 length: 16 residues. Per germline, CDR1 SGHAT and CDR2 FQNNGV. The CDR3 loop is CTSSLGTGAPYGEQFF. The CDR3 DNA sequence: TGTACCAGCAGCTTAGGGACAGGGGCCCCCTACGGTGAGCAGTTCTTC. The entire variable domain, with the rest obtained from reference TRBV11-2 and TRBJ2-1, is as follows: EAGVAQSPRYKIIEKRQSVAFWCNPISGHATLYWYQQILGQGPKLLIQFQNNGVVDDSQLPKDRFSAERLKGVDSTLKIQPAKLEDSAVYLCTSSLGTGAPYGEQFFGPGTRLTVL.

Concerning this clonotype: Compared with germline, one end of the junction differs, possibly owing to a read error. This CDR3 is CASSLVVAGDGDEQFF. For the CDR3, the DNA is TGTGCCAGCAGCTTAGTAGTAGCGGGAGATGGCGATGAACAGTTCTTC. This chain connects TRBV7-8 to TRBJ2-1, with TRBD2 identical over 9 bases. CDR3 length: 16 amino acids. Germline V gene lookup returns CDR1 SGHVS and CDR2 FQNEAQ.

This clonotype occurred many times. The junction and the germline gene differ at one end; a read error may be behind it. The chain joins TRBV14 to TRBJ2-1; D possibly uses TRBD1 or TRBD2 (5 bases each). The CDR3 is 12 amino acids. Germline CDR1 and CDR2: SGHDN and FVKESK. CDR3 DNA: TGCGCCAGCAGCCAAGATTGGGGGGAGCAGTTCTTC. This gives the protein CASSQDWGEQFF.

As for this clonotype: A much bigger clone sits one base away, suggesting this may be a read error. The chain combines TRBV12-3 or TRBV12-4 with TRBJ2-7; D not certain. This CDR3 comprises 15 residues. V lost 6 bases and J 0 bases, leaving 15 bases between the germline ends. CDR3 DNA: TGTGCCAGCAGCGTAGTGGGCGGTAGCTCCTACGAGCAGTACTTC. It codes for CASSVVGGSSYEQYF.

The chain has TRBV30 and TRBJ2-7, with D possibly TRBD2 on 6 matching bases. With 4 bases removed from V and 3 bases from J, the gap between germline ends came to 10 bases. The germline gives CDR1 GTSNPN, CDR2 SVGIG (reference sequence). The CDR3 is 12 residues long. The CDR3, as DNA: TGTGCCTGGAAGGGGACTCTCTACGAGCAGTACTTC. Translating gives CAWKGTLYEQYF.

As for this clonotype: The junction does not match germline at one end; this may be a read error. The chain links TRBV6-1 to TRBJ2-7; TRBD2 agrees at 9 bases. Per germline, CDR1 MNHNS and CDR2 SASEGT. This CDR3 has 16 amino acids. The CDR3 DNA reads TGTGCCAACAGTACCCCTATAGCGGGAGCCACCTACGAGCAGTACTTC. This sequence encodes CANSTPIAGATYEQYF.

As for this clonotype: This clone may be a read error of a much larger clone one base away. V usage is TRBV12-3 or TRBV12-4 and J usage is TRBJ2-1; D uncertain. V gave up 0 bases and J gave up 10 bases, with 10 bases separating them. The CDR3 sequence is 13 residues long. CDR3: CASSLARLEEQFF. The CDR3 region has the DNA TGTGCCAGCAGTTTAGCGAGGCTTGAAGAGCAGTTCTTC.

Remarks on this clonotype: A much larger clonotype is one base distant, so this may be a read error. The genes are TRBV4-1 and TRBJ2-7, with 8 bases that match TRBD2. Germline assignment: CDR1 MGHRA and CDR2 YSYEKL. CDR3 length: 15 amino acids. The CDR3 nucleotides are TGTGCCAGCAGCCGTCTAGCGGGCTACTCCTACGGGCAGTACTTC. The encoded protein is CASSRLAGYSYGQYF.

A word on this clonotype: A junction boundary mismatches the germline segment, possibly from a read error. In nucleotides, the CDR3 is TGTGACAGCGGGACAAGCGCACCGGAGGGGAACTTC. Amino acids: CDSGTSAPEGNF. The V gene is TRBV7-9, the J gene TRBJ2-7; TRBD2 is a possible D gene (7 bases). The length of the CDR3 is 12 residues. CDR1 and CDR2 (germline): SEHNR, FQNEAQ (reference sequence).

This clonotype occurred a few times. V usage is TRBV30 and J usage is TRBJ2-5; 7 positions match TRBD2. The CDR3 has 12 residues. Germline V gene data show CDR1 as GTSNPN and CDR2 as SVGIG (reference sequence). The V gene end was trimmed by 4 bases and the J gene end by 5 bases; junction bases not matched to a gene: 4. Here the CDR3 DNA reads TGTGCCTGGACAGCGGGGAAGGAGACCCAGTACTTC. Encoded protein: CAWTAGKETQYF.

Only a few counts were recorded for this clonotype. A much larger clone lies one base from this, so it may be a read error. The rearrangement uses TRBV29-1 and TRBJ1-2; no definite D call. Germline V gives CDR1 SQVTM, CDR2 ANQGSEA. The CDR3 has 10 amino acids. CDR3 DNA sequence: TGCAGCGTTTTAGAGGGAGAGATGGCCTTC. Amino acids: CSVLEGEMAF.

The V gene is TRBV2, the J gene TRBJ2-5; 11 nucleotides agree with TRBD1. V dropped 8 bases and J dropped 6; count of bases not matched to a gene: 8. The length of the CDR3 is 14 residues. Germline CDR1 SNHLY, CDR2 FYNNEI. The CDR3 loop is CASRTSDRGQTQYF. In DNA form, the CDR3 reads TGTGCCAGCCGAACGTCGGACAGGGGGCAGACCCAGTACTTC.

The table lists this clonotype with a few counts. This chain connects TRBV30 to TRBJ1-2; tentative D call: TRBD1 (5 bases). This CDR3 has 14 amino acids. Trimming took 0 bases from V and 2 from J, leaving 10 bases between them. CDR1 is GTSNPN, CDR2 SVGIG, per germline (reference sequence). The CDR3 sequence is CAWSVPGGNYGYTF. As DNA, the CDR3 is TGTGCCTGGAGTGTACCGGGGGGGAACTATGGCTACACCTTC.

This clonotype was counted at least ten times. The CDR3 DNA sequence: TGTGCCAGCAGTGAAGGCTGGGGGGGCTCTGGGGCCAACGTCCTGACTTTC. Its translation is CASSEGWGGSGANVLTF. This sequence joins TRBV6-1 and TRBJ2-6; 7 bases fit TRBD2. Germline-derived CDR1 and CDR2 are MNHNS and SASEGT. This CDR3 region has 17 residues. The V gene end was trimmed by 1 base and the J gene end by 0 bases; junction bases not matched to a gene: 3.

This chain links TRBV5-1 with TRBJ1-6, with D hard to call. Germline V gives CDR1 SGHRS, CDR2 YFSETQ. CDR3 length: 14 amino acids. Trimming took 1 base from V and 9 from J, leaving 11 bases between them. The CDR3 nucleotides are TGCGCCAGCAGCTTGTCCTGGGTGGGTTCACCCCTCCACTTT. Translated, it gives CASSLSWVGSPLHF.

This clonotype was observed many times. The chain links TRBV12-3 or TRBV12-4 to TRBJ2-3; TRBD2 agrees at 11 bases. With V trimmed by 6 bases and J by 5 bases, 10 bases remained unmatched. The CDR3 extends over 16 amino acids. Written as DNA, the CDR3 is TGTGCCAGCAGCCTAGAACTAGCGGGAGCTCTAGATACGCAGTATTTT. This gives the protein CASSLELAGALDTQYF.

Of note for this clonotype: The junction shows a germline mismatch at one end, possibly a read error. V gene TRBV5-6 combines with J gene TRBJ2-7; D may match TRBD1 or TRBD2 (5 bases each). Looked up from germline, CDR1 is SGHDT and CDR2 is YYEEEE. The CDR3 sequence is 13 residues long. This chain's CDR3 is CTSERDGYYEQYF. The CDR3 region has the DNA TGTACCAGCGAGAGGGACGGTTACTACGAGCAGTACTTC.

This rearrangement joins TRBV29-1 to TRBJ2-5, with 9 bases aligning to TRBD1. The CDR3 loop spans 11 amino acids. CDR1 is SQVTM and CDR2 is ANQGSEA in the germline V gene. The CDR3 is CGGKTGGTQYF. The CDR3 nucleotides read TGCGGGGGAAAGACAGGGGGGACCCAGTACTTC.

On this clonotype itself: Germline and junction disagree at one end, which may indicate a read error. DNA of the CDR3: TGTGCCGGCAGCTTAGTGGGACAGGGGGCTACTGGGGTCAACGTCCTGACTTTC. Translating it yields CAGSLVGQGATGVNVLTF. V and J are TRBV11-2 and TRBJ2-6; 12 bases match TRBD1. The CDR3 sequence is 18 residues long. Per the germline V gene, CDR1 is SGHAT and CDR2 is FQNNGV.

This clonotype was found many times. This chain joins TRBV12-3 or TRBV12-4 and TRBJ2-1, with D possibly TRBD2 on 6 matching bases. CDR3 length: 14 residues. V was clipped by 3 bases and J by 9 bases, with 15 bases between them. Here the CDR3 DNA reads TGTGCCAGCAGTTTGAGGCTAGAGGGAGGTGAGCAGTTCTTC. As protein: CASSLRLEGGEQFF.